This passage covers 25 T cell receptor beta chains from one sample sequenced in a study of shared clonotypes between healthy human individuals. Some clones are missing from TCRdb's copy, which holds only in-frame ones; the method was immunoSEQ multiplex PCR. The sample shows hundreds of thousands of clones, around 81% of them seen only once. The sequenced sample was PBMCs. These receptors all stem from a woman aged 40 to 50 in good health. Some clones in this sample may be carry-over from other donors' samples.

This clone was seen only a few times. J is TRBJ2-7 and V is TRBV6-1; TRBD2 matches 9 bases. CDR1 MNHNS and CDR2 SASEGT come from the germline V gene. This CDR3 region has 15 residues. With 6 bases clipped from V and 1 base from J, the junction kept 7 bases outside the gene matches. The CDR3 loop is CASRSLAGASYEQYF. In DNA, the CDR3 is TGTGCCAGCAGATCCTTAGCGGGGGCTTCCTACGAGCAGTACTTC.

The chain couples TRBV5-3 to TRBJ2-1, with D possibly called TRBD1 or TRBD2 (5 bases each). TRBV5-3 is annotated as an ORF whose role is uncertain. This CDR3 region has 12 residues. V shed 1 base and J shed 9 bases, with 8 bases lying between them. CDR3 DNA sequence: TGTGCCAGAAGCTTGATCGGGACTGAGCAGTTCTTC. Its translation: CARSLIGTEQFF.

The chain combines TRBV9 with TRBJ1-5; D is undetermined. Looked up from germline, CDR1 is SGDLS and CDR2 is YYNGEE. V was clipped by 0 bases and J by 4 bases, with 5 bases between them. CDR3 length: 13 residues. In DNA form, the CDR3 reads TGTGCCAGCAGCGTAGATTGGAATCAGCCCCAGCATTTT. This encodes CASSVDWNQPQHF. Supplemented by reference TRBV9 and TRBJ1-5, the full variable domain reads DSGVTQTPKHLITATGQRVTLRCSPRSGDLSVYWYQQSLDQGLQFLIQYYNGEERAKGNILERFSAQQFPDLHSELNLSSLELGDSALYFCASSVDWNQPQHFGDGTRLSIL.

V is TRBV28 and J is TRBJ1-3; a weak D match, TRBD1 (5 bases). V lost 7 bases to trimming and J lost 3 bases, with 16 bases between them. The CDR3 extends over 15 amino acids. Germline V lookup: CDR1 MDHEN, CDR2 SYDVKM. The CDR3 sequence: CASNQRPDSGNTIYF. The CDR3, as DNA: TGTGCCAGCAATCAACGGCCCGACAGTGGAAACACCATATATTTT.

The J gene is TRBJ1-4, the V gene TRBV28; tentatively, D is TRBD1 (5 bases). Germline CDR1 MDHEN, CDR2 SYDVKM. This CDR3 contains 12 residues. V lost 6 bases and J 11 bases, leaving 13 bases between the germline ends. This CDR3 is CASSPPNRKLFF. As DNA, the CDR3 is TGTGCCAGCAGCCCACCCAACAGGAAACTGTTTTTT.

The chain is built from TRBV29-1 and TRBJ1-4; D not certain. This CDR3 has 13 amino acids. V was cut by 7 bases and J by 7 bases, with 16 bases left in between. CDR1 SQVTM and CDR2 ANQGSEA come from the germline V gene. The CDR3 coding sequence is TGCAGCGCCGTGCTGGTTCGGGGTGAAAAACTGTTTTTT. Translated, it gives CSAVLVRGEKLFF.

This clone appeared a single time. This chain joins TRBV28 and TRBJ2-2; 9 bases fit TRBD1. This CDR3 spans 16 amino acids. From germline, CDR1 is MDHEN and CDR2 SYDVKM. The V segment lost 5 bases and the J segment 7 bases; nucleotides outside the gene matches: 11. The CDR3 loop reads CASSRTGGELGGELFF. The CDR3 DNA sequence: TGTGCCAGCAGTCGAACAGGGGGCGAGCTTGGCGGGGAGCTGTTTTTT.

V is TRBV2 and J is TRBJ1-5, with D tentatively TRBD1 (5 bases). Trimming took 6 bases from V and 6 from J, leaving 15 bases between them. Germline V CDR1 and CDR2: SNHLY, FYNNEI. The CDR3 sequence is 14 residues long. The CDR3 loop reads CASRGTRGGQPQHF. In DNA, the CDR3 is TGTGCCAGCAGGGGGACCCGGGGCGGTCAGCCCCAGCATTTT.

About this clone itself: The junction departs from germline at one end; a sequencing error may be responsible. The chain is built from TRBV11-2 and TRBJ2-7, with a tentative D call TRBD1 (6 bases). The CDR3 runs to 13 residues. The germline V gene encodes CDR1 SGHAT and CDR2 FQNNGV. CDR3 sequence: CASSSPNIQGLDF. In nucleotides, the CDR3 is TGTGCCAGCAGCTCCCCAAATATACAGGGTTTGGACTTC.

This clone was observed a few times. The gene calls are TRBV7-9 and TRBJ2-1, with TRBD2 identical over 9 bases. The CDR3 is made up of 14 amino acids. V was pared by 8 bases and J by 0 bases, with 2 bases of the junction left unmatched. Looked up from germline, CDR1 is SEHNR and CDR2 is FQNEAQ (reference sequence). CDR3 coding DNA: TGTGCCAGCCTTAGCGGGAGCTCCTACAATGAGCAGTTCTTC. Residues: CASLSGSSYNEQFF. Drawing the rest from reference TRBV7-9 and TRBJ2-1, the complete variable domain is DTGVSQNPRHKITKRGQNVTFRCDPISEHNRLYWYRQTLGQGPEFLTYFQNEAQLEKSRLLSDRFSAERPKGSFSTLEIQRTEQGDSAMYLCASLSGSSYNEQFFGPGTRLTVL.

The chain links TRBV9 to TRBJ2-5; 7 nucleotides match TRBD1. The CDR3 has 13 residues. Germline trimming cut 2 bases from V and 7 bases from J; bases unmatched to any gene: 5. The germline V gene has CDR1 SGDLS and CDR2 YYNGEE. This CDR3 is CASSVGTEGTQYF. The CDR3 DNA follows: TGTGCCAGCAGCGTGGGGACAGAAGGGACCCAGTACTTC.

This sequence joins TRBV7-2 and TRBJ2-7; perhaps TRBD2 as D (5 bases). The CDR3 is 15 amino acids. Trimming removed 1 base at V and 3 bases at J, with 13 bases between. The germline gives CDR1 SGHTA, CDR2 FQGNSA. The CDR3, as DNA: TGTGCCAGCAGCTTAGTTTCGAGCGGAGACTACGAGCAGTACTTC. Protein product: CASSLVSSGDYEQYF.

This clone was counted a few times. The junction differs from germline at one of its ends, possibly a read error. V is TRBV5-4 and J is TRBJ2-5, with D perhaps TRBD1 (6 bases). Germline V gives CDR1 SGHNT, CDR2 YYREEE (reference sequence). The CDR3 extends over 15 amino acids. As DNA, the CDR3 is TGTGCCACCAGCCTCAAGGGGGAAGGAGGAGAGACCCAGTACTTC. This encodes CATSLKGEGGETQYF.

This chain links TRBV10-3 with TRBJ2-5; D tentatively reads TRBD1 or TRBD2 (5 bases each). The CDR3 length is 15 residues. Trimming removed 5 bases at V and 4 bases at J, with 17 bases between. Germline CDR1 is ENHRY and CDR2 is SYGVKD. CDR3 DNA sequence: TGTGCCATCAGTCCCGGGACCCTGGGGTTAGAGACCCAGTACTTC. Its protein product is CAISPGTLGLETQYF.

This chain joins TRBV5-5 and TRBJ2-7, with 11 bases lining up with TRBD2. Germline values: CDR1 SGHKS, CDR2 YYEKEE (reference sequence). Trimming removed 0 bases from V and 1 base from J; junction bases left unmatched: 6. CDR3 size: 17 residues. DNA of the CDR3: TGTGCCAGCAGCTTGGGGCCACTAGCGGGGGCTTCCTACGAGCAGTACTTC. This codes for CASSLGPLAGASYEQYF.

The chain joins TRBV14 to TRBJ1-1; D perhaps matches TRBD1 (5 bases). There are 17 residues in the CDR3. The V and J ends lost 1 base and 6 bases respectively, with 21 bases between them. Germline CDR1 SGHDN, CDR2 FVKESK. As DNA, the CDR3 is TGTGCCAGCAGCCAAGTAATTTCTAGGGTTTGGGGCGCTGAAGCTTTCTTT. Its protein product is CASSQVISRVWGAEAFF.

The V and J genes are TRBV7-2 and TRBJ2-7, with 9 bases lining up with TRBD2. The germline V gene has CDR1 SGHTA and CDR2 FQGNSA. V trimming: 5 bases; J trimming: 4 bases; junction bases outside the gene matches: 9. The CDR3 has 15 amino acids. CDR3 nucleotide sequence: TGTGCCAGCAGCCCGGCGGCTAGCGGGACGTACGAGCAGTACTTC. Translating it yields CASSPAASGTYEQYF. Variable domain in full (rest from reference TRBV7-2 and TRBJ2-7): GAGVSQSPSNKVTEKGKDVELRCDPISGHTALYWYRQSLGQGLEFLIYFQGNSAPDKSGLPSDRFSAERTGGSVSTLTIQRTQQEDSAVYLCASSPAASGTYEQYFGPGTRLTVT.

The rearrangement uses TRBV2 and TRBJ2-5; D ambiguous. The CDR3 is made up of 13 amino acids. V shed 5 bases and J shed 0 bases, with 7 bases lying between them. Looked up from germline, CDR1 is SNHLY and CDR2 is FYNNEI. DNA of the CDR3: TGTGCCAGCAGTTCGGAGTACCAAGAGACCCAGTACTTC. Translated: CASSSEYQETQYF.

CDR3 in DNA: TGCAGCGTTGATGAAGGGGGTCGAGAGACCCAGTACTTC. Protein: CSVDEGGRETQYF. This chain joins TRBV29-1 and TRBJ2-5, with a weak D call TRBD1 (6 bases). CDR1 is SQVTM, CDR2 ANQGSEA, per germline. The CDR3 is 13 amino acids. V dropped 3 bases and J dropped 4 bases, with 12 bases sitting between them.

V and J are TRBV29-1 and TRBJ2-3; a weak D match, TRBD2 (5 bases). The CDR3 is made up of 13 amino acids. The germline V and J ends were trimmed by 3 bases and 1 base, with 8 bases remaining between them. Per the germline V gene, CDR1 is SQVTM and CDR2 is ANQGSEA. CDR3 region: CSVESGGTDTQYF. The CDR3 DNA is TGCAGCGTTGAGAGCGGAGGCACAGATACGCAGTATTTT.

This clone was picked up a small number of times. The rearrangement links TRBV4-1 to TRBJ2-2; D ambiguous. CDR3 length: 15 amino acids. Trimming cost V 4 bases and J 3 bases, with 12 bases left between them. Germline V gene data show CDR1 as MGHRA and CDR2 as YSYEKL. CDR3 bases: TGCGCCAGCAGCCCGATAGAGCGAGACACCGGGGAGCTGTTTTTT. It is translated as CASSPIERDTGELFF.

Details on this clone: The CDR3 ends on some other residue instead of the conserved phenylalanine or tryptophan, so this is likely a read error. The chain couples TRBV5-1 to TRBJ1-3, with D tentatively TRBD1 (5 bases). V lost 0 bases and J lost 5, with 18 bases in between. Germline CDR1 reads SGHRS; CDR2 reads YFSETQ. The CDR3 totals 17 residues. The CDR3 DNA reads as TGCGCCAGCAGCTTGGCCAGTGCCGGGGCACGCAGAAACACCATATATTCT. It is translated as CASSLASAGARRNTIYS.

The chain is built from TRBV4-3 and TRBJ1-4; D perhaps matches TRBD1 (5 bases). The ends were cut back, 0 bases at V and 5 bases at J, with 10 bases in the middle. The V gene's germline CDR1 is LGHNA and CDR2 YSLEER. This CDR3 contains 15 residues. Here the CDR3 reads CASSQDGARNEKLFF. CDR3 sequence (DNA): TGCGCCAGCAGCCAAGATGGGGCAAGGAATGAAAAACTGTTTTTT.

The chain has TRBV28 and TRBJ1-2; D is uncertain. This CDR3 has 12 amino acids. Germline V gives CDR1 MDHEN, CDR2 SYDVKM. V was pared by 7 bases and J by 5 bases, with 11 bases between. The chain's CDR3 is CASKGLVYGYTF. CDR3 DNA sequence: TGTGCCAGCAAGGGCTTAGTGTATGGCTACACCTTC.

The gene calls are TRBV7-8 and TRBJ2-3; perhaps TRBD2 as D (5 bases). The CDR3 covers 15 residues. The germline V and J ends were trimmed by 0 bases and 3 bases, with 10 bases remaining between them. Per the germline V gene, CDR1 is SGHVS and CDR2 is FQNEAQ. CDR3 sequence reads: CASSLAGAWTDTQYF. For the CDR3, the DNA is TGTGCCAGCAGCTTAGCGGGAGCTTGGACAGATACGCAGTATTTT. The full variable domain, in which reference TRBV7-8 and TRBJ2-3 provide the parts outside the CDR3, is GAGVSQSPRYKVAKRGQDVALRCDPISGHVSLFWYQQALGQGPEFLTYFQNEAQLDKSGLPSDRFFAERPEGSVSTLKIQRTQQEDSAVYLCASSLAGAWTDTQYFGPGTRLTVL.